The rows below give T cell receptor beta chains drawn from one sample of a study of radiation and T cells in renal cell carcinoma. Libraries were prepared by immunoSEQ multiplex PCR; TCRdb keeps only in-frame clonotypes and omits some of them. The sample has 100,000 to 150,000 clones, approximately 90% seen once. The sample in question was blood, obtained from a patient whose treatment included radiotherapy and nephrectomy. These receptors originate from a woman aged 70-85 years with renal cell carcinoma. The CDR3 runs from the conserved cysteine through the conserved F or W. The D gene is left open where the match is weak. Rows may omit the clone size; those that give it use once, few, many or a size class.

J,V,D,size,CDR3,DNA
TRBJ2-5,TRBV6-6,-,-,CASIRGPQETQYF,TGTGCCAGCATACGAGGGCCACAAGAGACCCAGTACTTC
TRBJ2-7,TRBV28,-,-,CASSPERSYEQYF,TGTGCCAGCAGCCCCGAGCGGTCCTACGAGCAGTACTTC
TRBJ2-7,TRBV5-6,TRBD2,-,CASSWTTSGYEQYF,TGTGCCAGCAGCTGGACTACTAGCGGCTACGAGCAGTACTTC
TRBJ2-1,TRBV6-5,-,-,CASSYGGNLDEQFF,TGTGCCAGCAGTTACGGGGGGAATCTTGATGAGCAGTTCTTC
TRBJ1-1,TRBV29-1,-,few,CSVDGRAGTEAFF,TGCAGCGTTGATGGCAGGGCGGGAACTGAAGCTTTCTTT
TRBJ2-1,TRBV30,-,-,CAWIGGSSYNEQFF,TGTGCCTGGATAGGGGGTAGCTCCTACAATGAGCAGTTCTTC
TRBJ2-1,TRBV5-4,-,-,CASSLTGNLNEQFF,TGTGCCAGCAGCTTAACGGGGAACCTCAATGAGCAGTTCTTC
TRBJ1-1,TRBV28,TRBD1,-,CASRPSSQGDGTEAFF,TGTGCCAGCAGGCCCTCGTCACAGGGGGACGGCACTGAAGCTTTCTTT
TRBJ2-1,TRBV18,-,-,CASSPDGAWDEQFF,TGTGCCAGCTCACCAGACGGGGCCTGGGATGAGCAGTTCTTC
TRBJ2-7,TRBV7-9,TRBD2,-,CASSLVLAGGSYEQYF,TGTGCCAGCAGCTTAGTGCTAGCGGGGGGATCCTACGAGCAGTACTTC
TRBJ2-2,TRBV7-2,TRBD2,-,CASSSLAGYTGELFF,TGTGCCAGCAGCTCACTAGCGGGGTACACCGGGGAGCTGTTTTTT
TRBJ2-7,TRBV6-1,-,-,CASSEERQYGQYF,TGTGCCAGCAGTGAAGAGCGTCAGTACGGGCAGTACTTC
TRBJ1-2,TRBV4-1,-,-,CASSQGGGADYGYTF,TGCGCCAGCAGCCAAGGAGGAGGGGCAGACTATGGCTACACCTTC
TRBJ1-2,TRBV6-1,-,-,CASSEDGTGDYGYTF,TGTGCCAGCAGCGAAGACGGGACGGGGGACTATGGCTACACCTTC
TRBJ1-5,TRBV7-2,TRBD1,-,CASSHRGENQPQHF,TGTGCCAGCAGCCACAGGGGGGAGAATCAGCCCCAGCATTTT
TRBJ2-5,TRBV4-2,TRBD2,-,CASSQEIGLAGRETQYF,TGTGCCAGCAGCCAAGAGATTGGACTAGCGGGGCGAGAGACCCAGTACTTC
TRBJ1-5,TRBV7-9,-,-,CASSSGQHQPQHF,TGTGCCAGCAGCTCGGGCCAGCATCAGCCCCAGCATTTT
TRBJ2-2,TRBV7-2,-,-,CASSPGWGNTGELFF,TGTGCCAGCAGCCCAGGGTGGGGGAACACCGGGGAGCTGTTTTTT
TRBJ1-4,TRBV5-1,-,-,CASSPGATNEKLFF,TGCGCCAGCAGCCCCGGTGCAACTAATGAAAAACTGTTTTTT
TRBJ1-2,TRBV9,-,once,CASSVDQGPDGYTF,TGTGCCAGCAGCGTAGATCAGGGACCGGACGGCTACACCTTC
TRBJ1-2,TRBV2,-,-,CASSEYGGETDGYTF,TGTGCCAGCAGTGAATACGGGGGCGAAACGGATGGCTACACCTTC
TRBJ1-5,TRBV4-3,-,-,CASSQDRVDNQPQHF,TGCGCCAGCAGCCAAGACAGGGTGGACAATCAGCCCCAGCATTTT
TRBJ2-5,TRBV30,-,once,CAWSAPSGGKTQYF,TGTGCCTGGAGCGCTCCTTCTGGCGGAAAGACCCAGTACTTC
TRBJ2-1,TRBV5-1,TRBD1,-,CASSLRQGAPNEQFF,TGCGCCAGCAGCTTACGACAGGGGGCGCCCAATGAGCAGTTCTTC
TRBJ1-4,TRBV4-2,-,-,CASSQGGKLFF,TGTGCCAGCAGCCAAGGGGGGAAACTGTTTTTT
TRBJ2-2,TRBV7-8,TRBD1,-,CASSLDRGDTGELFF,TGTGCCAGCAGCTTAGACAGGGGGGATACCGGGGAGCTGTTTTTT